The source of this TCR beta chain is a study of T-cell memory formation after mild COVID-19. The CDR3 has 15 amino acids. In germline, CDR1 is SSHAT, CDR2 FNYEAQ (reference sequence). As to this clonotype: Sequence at one end of the junction differs from germline and may be a read error.

TCRdb reprocessed the 5' RACE reads via MiXCR and lists one record per CDR3 protein. Found here are roughly 620,000 distinct CDR3 sequences, roughly 18% of them singletons; the top ten hold more than 10%. This chain joins TRBV7-7 and TRBJ2-5; 8 nucleotides match TRBD2. This sequence originates from an adult woman who had mild COVID-19 (a few samples of this study predate the infection). Cell type and time point are not known. Material for sequencing was PBMCs or a T cell subset sorted from them (not recorded which). The CDR3 reads CASSLGPAGGETQYF. Written as DNA, the CDR3 is TGTGCTAGCAGCTTAGGGCCTGCGGGAGGCGAGACCCAGTACTTC.